What follows are 26 T cell receptor beta chains derived from one specimen sequenced in a study of T cell repertoires in cytomegalovirus infection (dated by TCRdb to between 2018 and 2021). Instrument used: Illumina HiSeq 1500. TCRdb redid the processing of the public reads, applying fastp at Q25 and MiXCR, and retained in-frame beta chains. Each CDR3 protein gets just one entry, which takes the most common genes and DNA from the rows behind it. For this sample there are more than 150,000 distinct CDR3 sequences; 25% to 30% appear just once. Approximately 30% of the sample belongs to the ten largest clones. The specimen was PBMCs. The origin of the receptors is a human donor in good health (CMV status not recorded). Some clones in this sample may be carry-over from other donors' samples.

This clonotype was seen ten or more times. V gene TRBV7-2 combines with J gene TRBJ1-2, with D hard to call. Germline V gene data show CDR1 as SGHTA and CDR2 as FQGNSA. The CDR3 length is 12 residues. V was clipped by 5 bases and J by 6 bases, with 10 bases between them. CDR3 loop: CASSLRVDGYTF. CDR3 coding DNA: TGTGCCAGCAGCCTTAGGGTGGATGGCTACACCTTC.

The chain uses TRBV11-3 and TRBJ1-1, with 7 bases aligning to TRBD1. Losses at the gene ends were 5 bases for V and 4 bases for J; bases not matched to a gene: 10. The CDR3 sequence is 15 residues long. In germline, CDR1 is SGHNT, CDR2 YENEEA. This CDR3 is CASSPGKGAGTEAFF. Written as DNA, the CDR3 is TGTGCCAGCAGCCCTGGGAAGGGGGCGGGCACTGAAGCTTTCTTT.

This clonotype was recorded a few times. The rearrangement uses TRBV2 and TRBJ2-5; no reliable D call. Germline V CDR1 and CDR2: SNHLY, FYNNEI. There are 13 residues in the CDR3. Trimming cost V 6 bases and J 1 base, with 9 bases left between them. The CDR3: CASSADFQETQYF. The CDR3, as DNA: TGTGCCAGCAGCGCAGACTTCCAAGAGACCCAGTACTTC.

In this sample, this clonotype turned up a few times. The chain links TRBV6-6 to TRBJ2-1; 8 positions match TRBD2. From germline, CDR1 is MNHNY and CDR2 SVGAGI (reference sequence). This CDR3 has 14 residues. J was trimmed by 9 bases and V by 6 bases; bases with no gene match: 10. CDR3 loop: CASSSAGTRSEQFF. In DNA form, the CDR3 reads TGTGCCAGCAGCTCCGCCGGGACTAGGAGTGAGCAGTTCTTC.

The table lists this clonotype with a few counts. The chain joins TRBV6-8 to TRBJ2-2, with D unclear. Per germline, CDR1 MNHGY and CDR2 SAAAGT. There are 14 residues in the CDR3. Trimming stripped 6 bases from V and 3 bases from J, with 11 bases between. CDR3 sequence reads: CASRISLDTGELFF. CDR3 nucleotide sequence: TGTGCCAGCAGAATTTCGTTAGACACCGGGGAGCTGTTTTTT.

V usage is TRBV4-1 and J usage is TRBJ1-1; 8 bases map to TRBD1. The CDR3 is made up of 17 amino acids. Looked up from germline, CDR1 is MGHRA and CDR2 is YSYEKL. Losses at the gene ends were 1 base for V and 2 bases for J; bases not matched to a gene: 9. The CDR3 region has the DNA TGCGCCAGCAGCCAAGCGGTTTGGACAGGGACCAACACTGAAGCTTTCTTT. This gives the protein CASSQAVWTGTNTEAFF.

The chain employs TRBV27 and TRBJ1-1; no clear D. The CDR3 runs 12 residues. V lost 9 bases to trimming and J lost 7 bases, with 15 bases between them. In germline, CDR1 is MNHEY, CDR2 SMNVEV (reference sequence). CDR3 sequence reads: CASLGFTHEAFF. CDR3 sequence (DNA): TGTGCCAGTTTGGGTTTTACACATGAAGCTTTCTTT.

This chain connects TRBV30 to TRBJ1-1; possibly TRBD1 for D (6 bases). The CDR3 runs to 12 residues. Trimming shortened V by 6 bases and J by 4 bases, and 12 bases separated the two germline ends. From germline, CDR1 is GTSNPN and CDR2 SVGIG (reference sequence). The CDR3 sequence: CACNRESTEAFF. CDR3 sequence (DNA): TGTGCCTGTAACAGGGAGTCCACTGAAGCTTTCTTT.

The V gene is TRBV12-3 or TRBV12-4, the J gene TRBJ2-2; D possibly matches TRBD1 or TRBD2 (5 bases each). The CDR3 totals 15 residues. V was pared by 5 bases and J by 2 bases, with 12 bases between. CDR3 DNA sequence: TGTGCCAGCAGTGTGGGACCCGATAACACCGGGGAGCTGTTTTTT. It specifies CASSVGPDNTGELFF.

The V call is TRBV12-3 or TRBV12-4, the J call TRBJ2-3; D unresolved. The CDR3 extends over 13 amino acids. V lost 3 bases, J lost 5 bases, and 9 bases lay in between. CDR3 in amino acids: CASSFGPQDTQYF. CDR3 sequence (DNA): TGTGCCAGCAGTTTCGGTCCACAAGATACGCAGTATTTT.

This clonotype occurred a few times. The chain uses TRBV25-1 and TRBJ1-2; the D gene is possibly TRBD1 (6 bases). CDR3 length equals 14 residues. Trimming shortened V by 3 bases and J by 4 bases, and 12 bases separated the two germline ends. Germline V gives CDR1 MGHDK, CDR2 SYGVNS. CDR3 bases: TGTGCCAGCAGTGAGTCTGGACAGCTCTATGGCTACACCTTC. This gives the protein CASSESGQLYGYTF.

This clonotype was seen only a few times. The genes are TRBV11-2 and TRBJ1-6; a possible D gene is TRBD1 (5 bases). V lost 0 bases, J lost 7 bases, and 10 bases lay in between. This CDR3 spans 15 amino acids. Germline values: CDR1 SGHAT, CDR2 FQNNGV. The CDR3 loop reads CASSLDPSGNSPLHF. The DNA for the CDR3 is TGTGCCAGCAGCTTAGATCCGTCAGGGAATTCACCCCTCCACTTT.

The gene calls are TRBV23-1 and TRBJ2-1; D uncertain. TRBV23-1 falls under the ORF class, with uncertain function. Trimming removed 2 bases at V and 0 bases at J, with 8 bases between. The CDR3 totals 15 residues. The DNA for the CDR3 is TGCGCCAGCAGTCAACCTTTGAGCTCCTACAATGAGCAGTTCTTC. Encoded protein: CASSQPLSSYNEQFF.

The chain links TRBV12-3 or TRBV12-4 to TRBJ1-2; D gene ambiguous. The CDR3 spans 12 residues. V lost 2 bases, J lost 11 bases, and 12 bases lay in between. The CDR3 here is CASSLSDEKYTF. DNA of the CDR3: TGTGCCAGCAGTTTATCGGATGAAAAGTACACCTTC.

V gene TRBV29-1 combines with J gene TRBJ2-5; D is tentatively TRBD1 or TRBD2 (5 bases each). The CDR3 sequence is 12 residues long. The V end was cut by 7 bases, the J end by 9 bases, with 18 bases between. Germline-derived CDR1 and CDR2 are SQVTM and ANQGSEA. This CDR3 is CSARDGVFAQYF. The CDR3 DNA follows: TGCAGCGCCCGGGACGGTGTTTTCGCCCAGTACTTC.

The count of this clonotype is one. The DNA of the CDR3 is TGTGCCAGCAGTTACGGTGTCATAAGCACAGATACGCAGTATTTT. Translating gives CASSYGVISTDTQYF. The chain couples TRBV6-6 to TRBJ2-3; D gene uncertain. The CDR3 is made up of 15 amino acids. Trimming stripped 2 bases from V and 0 bases from J, with 9 bases between. Germline V gene lookup returns CDR1 MNHNY and CDR2 SVGAGI (reference sequence).

This clonotype was seen ten or more times. The chain joins TRBV11-2 to TRBJ2-7; 8 nucleotides line up with TRBD1. Germline values: CDR1 SGHAT, CDR2 FQNNGV. Trimming at V came to 1 base and at J to 1 base, leaving 3 bases not matched to a gene. The CDR3 is made up of 15 amino acids. CDR3 sequence (DNA): TGTGCCAGCAGCTTAGCCGGGACAGGTTCCTACGAGCAGTACTTC. The encoded protein is CASSLAGTGSYEQYF.

The CDR3 nucleotides read TGCGCCAGCAGCCAAGGGACTCAGGACACTGAAGCTTTCTTT. It is translated as CASSQGTQDTEAFF. The J gene is TRBJ1-1, the V gene TRBV4-1; D gene ambiguous. With 1 base removed from V and 3 bases from J, the gap between germline ends came to 9 bases. Germline values: CDR1 MGHRA, CDR2 YSYEKL. The CDR3 has 14 amino acids.

V and J are TRBV7-2 and TRBJ1-1; TRBD1 matches at 10 bases. The length of the CDR3 is 17 residues. Trimming at V came to 0 bases and at J to 4 bases, leaving 8 bases not matched to a gene. Germline V gene data show CDR1 as SGHTA and CDR2 as FQGNSA. The CDR3 region is CASSLAFWTGGSTEAFF. CDR3 DNA: TGTGCCAGCAGCTTAGCCTTCTGGACAGGGGGTAGCACTGAAGCTTTCTTT.

There are a few counts of this clonotype. CDR3 protein: CASSPHLASGVGELFF. CDR3 DNA: TGTGCCAGCAGCCCTCATCTGGCTAGCGGGGTTGGGGAGCTGTTTTTT. The chain has TRBV7-2 and TRBJ2-2; 9 positions match TRBD2. The CDR3 length is 16 residues. The germline V gene encodes CDR1 SGHTA and CDR2 FQGNSA. V lost 5 bases and J lost 8; bases outside the gene matches: 12.

Only a few counts were recorded for this clonotype. The chain is built from TRBV2 and TRBJ1-1; D is perhaps TRBD1 (6 bases). From germline, CDR1 is SNHLY and CDR2 FYNNEI. V was cut by 10 bases and J by 5 bases, with 20 bases left in between. The CDR3 totals 14 residues. CDR3 bases: TGTGCCACGCAGGGGTCCGATTCGAGGACTGAAGCTTTCTTT. It specifies CATQGSDSRTEAFF.

This clonotype was observed a handful of times. The V gene is TRBV28, the J gene TRBJ1-3, with 7 nucleotides matching TRBD1. The junction had 8 bases not matched to a gene; V was cut back by 5 bases and J by 1 base. Per germline, CDR1 MDHEN and CDR2 SYDVKM. This CDR3 has 16 residues. The CDR3 region is CASSPGNRGSGNTIYF. CDR3 nucleotides: TGTGCCAGCAGTCCCGGCAACAGGGGATCTGGAAACACCATATATTTT.

V gene TRBV6-1 combines with J gene TRBJ2-6; D not resolved. Germline assignment: CDR1 MNHNS and CDR2 SASEGT. V lost 5 bases and J 0 bases, leaving 5 bases between the germline ends. This CDR3 is built from 14 residues. The CDR3 bases are TGTGCCAGCAGTTTCGGCTCTGGGGCCAACGTCCTGACTTTC. This encodes CASSFGSGANVLTF.

The chain is built from TRBV5-1 and TRBJ2-1; weak D call: TRBD1 (5 bases). This CDR3 comprises 18 residues. V was clipped by 0 bases and J by 6 bases, with 22 bases between them. Germline CDR1 is SGHRS and CDR2 is YFSETQ. This CDR3 is CASSLAFTTVKNINEQFF. The CDR3 nucleotides read TGCGCCAGCAGCTTGGCTTTTACGACAGTGAAGAACATCAATGAGCAGTTCTTC.

The CDR3 protein is CASSYLTSGGAYEQYF. CDR3 bases: TGTGCCAGCAGTTACTTGACTAGCGGGGGGGCCTACGAGCAGTACTTC. This rearrangement joins TRBV6-6 to TRBJ2-7; 14 nucleotides line up with TRBD2. Germline V gene data show CDR1 as MNHNY and CDR2 as SVGAGI (reference sequence). The J segment lost 2 bases and the V segment lost 1 base, leaving 1 base of the junction unmatched. The CDR3 consists of 16 residues.

This clonotype came up a few times. V gene TRBV6-5 combines with J gene TRBJ1-1; possible D gene TRBD1, 5 bases. The germline V and J ends were trimmed by 2 bases and 4 bases, with 11 bases remaining between them. The CDR3 sequence is 14 residues long. The V gene's germline CDR1 is MNHEY and CDR2 SVGAGI. CDR3 sequence (DNA): TGTGCCAGCAGTTACCGGGGGGAGGCCACTGAAGCTTTCTTT. Translating it yields CASSYRGEATEAFF.